Sequencing of this T cell receptor beta chain was carried out in a study of identical twins. Whole-study findings and limits: Cord blood's abundant beta clonotypes had fewer insertions, unlike memory repertoires. Among monozygotic twins, out-of-frame TCR alpha sharing exceeded what models predicted. The conclusions drew on cross-sectional statistical analysis instead of tracking the same donors.

Only healthy Caucasians were included as donors. The CDR3 is 14 residues long. After removal of 3 bases from V and 1 base from J, the junction contained 0 bases not matched to a gene. TCRdb reprocessed the 5' RACE reads with MiXCR, giving one entry per CDR3 protein. The sample has 450,000 or so distinct CDR3 sequences; about 18% are singletons. This clonotype was counted at least ten times. Its antigen is not identified. This receptor was obtained from a man aged 50 or older in good health. The V gene is TRBV12-3 or TRBV12-4, the J gene TRBJ2-1; TRBD2 matches at 7 bases. The sequenced sample was naive T cells sorted from blood. CDR3 bases: TGTGCCAGCAGTTTGGGAGGGTCCTACAATGAGCAGTTCTTC. Translation: CASSLGGSYNEQFF.